These T cell receptor beta chains were read from a single sample in a study of CD8 T cells in Susac syndrome. TCRdb recomputed calls from the immunoSEQ multiplex PCR reads with MiXCR, one row per CDR3 protein. The sample carries about 130,000 distinct CDR3 sequences, roughly 96% recorded once. Material: CD4+ T cells from PBMCs. The receptor source for this set is a human donor in good health. Both conserved end residues are part of each CDR3. The order of the fields is J gene, CDR3 length, clone size, D gene, V gene, CDR3 protein, CDR3 DNA. The D gene is left open where the match is weak. Some rows mark clone size as missing; the rest say once, few, many or name a class of expanded clone.

TRBJ2-7 | 18 | . | TRBD1 | TRBV6-5 | CASSYKALGQGASYEQYF | TGTGCCAGCAGTTACAAAGCTCTGGGACAGGGGGCTTCCTACGAGCAGTACTTC
TRBJ2-7 | 18 | . | TRBD1 | TRBV27 | CASSLPDYGTGRIYEQYF | TGTGCCAGCAGTTTACCGGATTATGGGACAGGGAGAATCTACGAGCAGTACTTC
TRBJ1-2 | 15 | once | TRBD1 | TRBV18 | CASSLLDREGYGYTF | TGTGCCAGCTCACTTTTGGACAGGGAAGGCTATGGCTACACCTTC
TRBJ1-5 | 16 | . | TRBD1 | TRBV4-2 | CASSPSDRGGNQPQHF | TGTGCCAGCAGCCCCTCTGACAGGGGAGGTAATCAGCCCCAGCATTTT
TRBJ2-1 | 15 | . | TRBD2 | TRBV4-1 | CASRSYSGSGHEQFF | TGCGCCAGCCGCTCCTATAGCGGGAGTGGCCATGAGCAGTTCTTC
TRBJ1-1 | 12 | once | . | TRBV29-1 | CSVETGNTEAFF | TGCAGCGTTGAAACCGGGAACACTGAAGCTTTCTTT
TRBJ1-5 | 14 | . | TRBD1 | TRBV20-1 | CSARQGPPNQPQHF | TGCAGTGCTCGACAGGGACCCCCGAATCAGCCCCAGCATTTT
TRBJ1-1 | 12 | . | . | TRBV29-1 | CSGGRLNTEAFF | TGCAGCGGTGGACGGTTGAACACTGAAGCTTTCTTT
TRBJ2-7 | 13 | . | TRBD1 | TRBV20-1 | CSAPGQVAYEQYF | TGCAGTGCCCCTGGACAGGTCGCCTACGAGCAGTACTTC
TRBJ1-2 | 15 | . | . | TRBV27 | CASRIDSSTNYGYTF | TGTGCCAGCAGAATCGACAGTTCCACTAACTATGGCTACACCTTC
TRBJ2-7 | 15 | . | TRBD2 | TRBV20-1 | CSAPGLAGGNNEQYF | TGCAGTGCACCGGGACTAGCGGGAGGTAATAACGAGCAGTACTTC
TRBJ1-4 | 15 | . | . | TRBV29-1 | CSVEHRTATNEKLFF | TGCAGCGTTGAGCACAGGACTGCAACTAATGAAAAACTGTTTTTT
TRBJ2-5 | 11 | . | . | TRBV29-1 | CSVELSVTQYF | TGCAGCGTTGAACTGTCTGTGACCCAGTACTTC
TRBJ2-1 | 13 | . | TRBD1 | TRBV28 | CASRHQGAREQFF | TGTGCCAGCAGGCACCAGGGGGCTCGTGAGCAGTTCTTC
TRBJ2-5 | 14 | . | . | TRBV29-1 | CSVVWNIGQETQYF | TGCAGCGTTGTCTGGAACATTGGACAAGAGACCCAGTACTTC
TRBJ2-1 | 18 | . | . | TRBV20-1 | CSVRPQSFGGFSYNEQFF | TGCAGTGTTAGGCCACAGAGTTTTGGGGGGTTCTCCTACAATGAGCAGTTCTTC
TRBJ2-7 | 15 | . | TRBD2 | TRBV19 | CASSSRTSGRYEQYF | TGTGCCAGTAGTTCCCGGACTAGCGGGAGGTACGAGCAGTACTTC
TRBJ2-3 | 13 | . | . | TRBV6-5 | CASSYRQISTQYF | TGTGCCAGCAGTTACCGACAGATCTCAACGCAGTATTTT
TRBJ2-1 | 11 | . | . | TRBV29-1 | CSVDTYNEQFF | TGCAGCGTTGACACCTACAATGAGCAGTTCTTC
TRBJ2-2 | 13 | once | TRBD1 | TRBV5-1 | CAGRQGDTGELFF | TGCGCCGGACGACAGGGCGACACCGGGGAGCTGTTTTTT
TRBJ2-4 | 13 | once | TRBD1 | TRBV29-1 | CSVNRDSKNIQYF | TGCAGCGTTAACCGGGACAGCAAAAACATTCAGTACTTC
TRBJ2-7 | 14 | . | TRBD2 | TRBV7-2 | CASSLSGRGYEQYF | TGTGCCAGCAGCTTAAGCGGGAGGGGTTACGAGCAGTACTTC
TRBJ1-1 | 14 | . | . | TRBV28 | CASSSGGTNTEAFF | TGTGCCAGCAGTTCGGGGGGGACGAACACTGAAGCTTTCTTT
TRBJ1-2 | 13 | . | . | TRBV2 | CASINSPIYGYTF | TGTGCCAGCATTAACAGCCCAATCTATGGCTACACCTTC
TRBJ2-7 | 14 | . | TRBD2 | TRBV28 | CASRLAGASYEQYF | TGTGCCAGCAGACTAGCGGGGGCCTCCTACGAGCAGTACTTC
TRBJ1-2 | 16 | . | . | TRBV18 | CASSPGTFAAAGGYTF | TGTGCCAGCTCACCCGGGACGTTTGCTGCCGCAGGCGGCTACACCTTC
TRBJ2-1 | 16 | . | . | TRBV4-2 | CASSQEGDYNSDEQFF | TGTGCCAGCAGCCAAGAGGGCGACTACAACAGTGATGAGCAGTTCTTC
TRBJ2-5 | 11 | . | . | TRBV2 | CASSASETQYF | TGTGCCAGCAGCGCCTCGGAGACCCAGTACTTC
TRBJ1-5 | 13 | . | TRBD1 | TRBV27 | CASAQGAGQPQHF | TGTGCCAGCGCCCAGGGGGCTGGTCAGCCCCAGCATTTT
TRBJ2-5 | 14 | . | TRBD1 | TRBV24-1 | CATSPPTGSETQYF | TGTGCCACCAGCCCACCGACAGGGTCGGAGACCCAGTACTTC
TRBJ2-1 | 15 | . | TRBD2 | TRBV30 | CAWNRLAGGSDEQFF | TGTGCCTGGAATCGGCTAGCGGGAGGGTCGGATGAGCAGTTCTTC
TRBJ2-1 | 14 | few | TRBD2 | TRBV7-9 | CASSRLAVYNEQFF | TGTGCCAGCAGCCGACTAGCGGTCTACAATGAGCAGTTCTTC
TRBJ2-3 | 15 | . | TRBD1 | TRBV3-1 | CASSRQGQSTDTQYF | TGTGCCAGCAGCCGACAGGGACAGAGCACAGATACGCAGTATTTT
TRBJ2-3 | 12 | . | . | TRBV29-1 | CSAGPETDTQYF | TGCAGCGCCGGGCCTGAGACAGATACGCAGTATTTT
TRBJ2-5 | 15 | . | TRBD2 | TRBV7-9 | CASSLRSGRKETQYF | TGTGCCAGCAGCTTACGGAGCGGGAGAAAAGAGACCCAGTACTTC
TRBJ2-5 | 13 | . | . | TRBV29-1 | CSVELGTQETQYF | TGCAGCGTTGAATTAGGTACCCAAGAGACCCAGTACTTC
TRBJ1-3 | 15 | . | . | TRBV29-1 | CSVADSLSSGNTIYF | TGCAGCGTTGCCGACAGCCTTAGCTCTGGAAACACCATATATTTT
TRBJ2-2 | 15 | . | TRBD2 | TRBV19 | CASSIGRAGTGELFF | TGTGCCAGTAGTATCGGGAGGGCGGGCACCGGGGAGCTGTTTTTT
TRBJ2-1 | 16 | . | . | TRBV9 | CASSPRRDRSYNEQFF | TGTGCCAGTTCGCCCCGGCGGGACCGCTCCTACAATGAGCAGTTCTTC
TRBJ1-2 | 16 | . | . | TRBV7-9 | CASSLAQGAGNDGYTF | TGTGCCAGCAGCTTAGCCCAGGGTGCAGGGAACGACGGCTACACCTTC
TRBJ2-7 | 17 | . | TRBD2 | TRBV23-1 | CASSRGPSGNRPNEQYF | TGCGCCAGCAGTCGAGGGCCTAGCGGAAACCGACCTAACGAGCAGTACTTC
TRBJ2-3 | 14 | . | TRBD2 | TRBV2 | CASNAGTRADTQYF | TGTGCCAGCAATGCCGGGACTAGAGCAGATACGCAGTATTTT
TRBJ1-1 | 16 | . | . | TRBV3-1 | CASSQSLIRGGTEAFF | TGTGCCAGCAGCCAAAGCCTTATTAGGGGGGGCACTGAAGCTTTCTTT
TRBJ2-7 | 16 | . | TRBD1 | TRBV18 | CASSPVGGGSGYEQYF | TGTGCCAGCTCACCAGTAGGGGGCGGATCGGGCTACGAGCAGTACTTC
TRBJ2-1 | 15 | . | . | TRBV29-1 | CSVAALGAPPGEQFF | TGCAGCGTTGCGGCACTGGGGGCCCCCCCAGGGGAGCAGTTCTTC
TRBJ2-1 | 15 | . | TRBD2 | TRBV7-7 | CASSPSPAGGTEQFF | TGTGCTAGCAGCCCGTCCCCAGCGGGAGGGACTGAGCAGTTCTTC
TRBJ1-3 | 14 | once | . | TRBV28 | CASREGGQRNTIYF | TGTGCCAGCAGGGAGGGCGGACAGCGAAACACCATATATTTT
TRBJ2-7 | 15 | . | TRBD1 | TRBV18 | CASSPPQQGAHEQYF | TGTGCCAGCTCACCACCCCAGCAGGGGGCCCACGAGCAGTACTTC